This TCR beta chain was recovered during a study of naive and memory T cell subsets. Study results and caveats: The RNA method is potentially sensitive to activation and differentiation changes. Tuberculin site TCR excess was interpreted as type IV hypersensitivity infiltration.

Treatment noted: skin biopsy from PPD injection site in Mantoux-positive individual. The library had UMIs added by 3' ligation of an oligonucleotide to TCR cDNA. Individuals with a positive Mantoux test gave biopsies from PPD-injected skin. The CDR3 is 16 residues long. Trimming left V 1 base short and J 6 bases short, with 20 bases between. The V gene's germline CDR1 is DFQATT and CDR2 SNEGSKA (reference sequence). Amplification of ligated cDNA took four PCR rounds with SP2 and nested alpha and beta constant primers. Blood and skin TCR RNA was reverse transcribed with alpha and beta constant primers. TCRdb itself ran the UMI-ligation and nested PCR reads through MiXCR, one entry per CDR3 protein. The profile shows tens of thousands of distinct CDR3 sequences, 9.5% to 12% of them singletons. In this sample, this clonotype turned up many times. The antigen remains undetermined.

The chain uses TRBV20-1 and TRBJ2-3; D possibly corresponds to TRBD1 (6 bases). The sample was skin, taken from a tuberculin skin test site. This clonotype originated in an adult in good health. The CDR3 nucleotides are TGCAGTGCTAGAGGGTACAGGGAAGGTTTATCGGATACGCAGTATTTT. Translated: CSARGYREGLSDTQYF.